These 17 T cell receptor beta chains were sequenced from one sample in a study of tumor-infiltrating lymphocytes in primary liver carcinoma. The tissue used was unsorted bulk material of roughly 17-32 mg. RNA and DNA were co-extracted from it with the AllPrep DNA/RNA mini kit. Priming with a constant-region primer yielded TCR beta cDNA from about 450 ng total RNA. It was through three nested multiplex PCR rounds of slightly modified ARM-PCR that TCR beta libraries arose. In the first two PCR rounds, TRBV1-TRBV30 forward primers were paired with a C-beta reverse primer, and each round lasted about 10 cycles. TCRdb fed the multiplex PCR reads into MiXCR, producing one record per CDR3 protein. The table has around 100,000 distinct CDR3 sequences, under 70% seen once. Sequencing input: liver tumor tissue from sampling region 2. Sample subset: tumor region T2, inferior pole. All receptors come from a woman aged 60-70 years with primary liver carcinoma and hepatitis B virus infection.

The chain combines TRBV11-1 with TRBJ2-3; D uncertain. V was shortened by 3 bases and J by 2 bases, with 15 bases between the two germline ends. Germline CDR1 SGHAT, CDR2 FQDESV (reference sequence). The CDR3 contains 16 residues. The CDR3 region is CASSLESSRTTDTQYF. CDR3 bases: TGTGCCAGCAGCTTGGAGAGCTCACGGACCACAGATACGCAGTATTTT.

Points on this clonotype: A junction end diverges from the germline sequence, so it may reflect a read error. The chain recombines TRBV28 with TRBJ1-2; unclear D gene. Germline V gives CDR1 MDHEN, CDR2 SYDVKM. The CDR3 length is 15 residues. Written as DNA, the CDR3 is TGTGCCAGCAGCCCATTGGTGAGTTTGGACTACGGCTACACCTTC. Translating it yields CASSPLVSLDYGYTF.

V gene TRBV6-1 combines with J gene TRBJ2-5, with TRBD1 matching over 8 bases. The CDR3 runs 16 residues. The germline gives CDR1 MNHNS, CDR2 SASEGT. The CDR3 is CTGSEGWGRGRETQYF. The CDR3 DNA reads TGTACCGGCAGTGAAGGGTGGGGCAGGGGGCGAGAGACCCAGTACTTC.

This clonotype was detected only a few times. The chain links TRBV28 to TRBJ1-2; 8 bases match TRBD1. CDR3 length: 12 residues. With 9 bases clipped from V and 7 bases from J, the junction kept 7 bases outside the gene matches. Germline-derived CDR1 and CDR2 are MDHEN and SYDVKM. The CDR3 nucleotides are TGTGCCAGTGAGGACAGGGTTATTGGCTACACCTTC. Its protein product is CASEDRVIGYTF.

A remark on this clonotype: Since the CDR3 does not end with the conserved phenylalanine or tryptophan, this likely comes from a read error. The chain joins TRBV6-1 to TRBJ1-1; the D gene is possibly TRBD1 (5 bases). Germline-derived CDR1 and CDR2 are MNHNS and SASEGT. This CDR3 spans 12 amino acids. The CDR3 nucleotides read TGTGCCACCAGTGCGGGGCCCACTGAAGCTTTCCTT. Encoded protein: CATSAGPTEAFL.

A word on this clonotype: The junction differs from germline at one of its ends, possibly a read error. V gene TRBV6-5 combines with J gene TRBJ2-2, with a weak D call TRBD1 (6 bases). Germline-derived CDR1 and CDR2 are MNHEY and SVGAGI. This CDR3 region has 15 residues. CDR3 in amino acids: CTSNKIPDSTGELSF. The CDR3 DNA reads as TGTACCAGCAATAAAATTCCGGACAGCACCGGGGAGCTGTCTTTT.

This clonotype occurred many times. The chain has TRBV6-5 and TRBJ2-7; tentative D call: TRBD2 (5 bases). There are 14 residues in the CDR3. Trimming cost V 6 bases and J 6 bases, with 18 bases left between them. In germline, CDR1 is MNHEY, CDR2 SVGAGI. The CDR3 bases are TGTGCCAGCAGCCAGGACTCCCCCCGAGGCGAGCAGTACTTC. Protein sequence: CASSQDSPRGEQYF.

To note about this clonotype: The junction differs from germline at one of its ends, possibly a read error. The CDR3 protein is CASSLFQGETGTQDF. The DNA of the CDR3 is TGTGCCAGCAGTTTATTCCAGGGAGAAACTGGTACGCAGGATTTT. The chain has TRBV11-3 and TRBJ2-3, with D possibly called TRBD1 or TRBD2 (5 bases each). The CDR3 consists of 15 residues. Germline-derived CDR1 and CDR2 are SGHNT and YENEEA.

Remarks on this clonotype: A much larger clone differs by one base, so this may be a read error. The V gene is TRBV7-8, the J gene TRBJ1-4; D not resolved. Germline CDR1 SGHVS, CDR2 FQNEAQ. CDR3 size: 15 residues. V lost 7 bases, J lost 0 bases, and 12 bases lay in between. Here the CDR3 DNA reads TGTGCCAGCAACACGCGGAGAGCAACTAATGAAAAACTGTTTTTT. Its protein product is CASNTRRATNEKLFF. Variable domain in full (rest from reference TRBV7-8 and TRBJ1-4): GAGVSQSPRYKVAKRGQDVALRCDPISGHVSLFWYQQALGQGPEFLTYFQNEAQLDKSGLPSDRFFAERPEGSVSTLKIQRTQQEDSAVYLCASNTRRATNEKLFFGSGTQLSVL.

Regarding this clonotype: This may be a read error: a much more frequent sequence differs by one nucleotide. This chain links TRBV7-9 with TRBJ2-6; D is uncertain. CDR1 is SEHNR, CDR2 FQNEAQ, per germline (reference sequence). The CDR3 is made up of 16 amino acids. The CDR3 DNA follows: TGTGCCAGCAGCCCCACCGTCGGGTACTGGGCCAACGGCCTGACTTTC. It encodes CASSPTVGYWANGLTF.

The rearrangement uses TRBV29-1 and TRBJ1-5; D not resolved. CDR3 length: 13 residues. Germline CDR1 is SQVTM and CDR2 is ANQGSEA. The V and J ends lost 7 bases and 1 base respectively, with 11 bases between them. CDR3 region: CSADQGSNQPQHF. CDR3 coding DNA: TGCAGCGCGGATCAAGGAAGCAATCAGCCCCAGCATTTT.

In regard to this clonotype: A junction end diverges from the germline sequence, so it may reflect a read error. This rearrangement joins TRBV28 to TRBJ2-5; 16 nucleotides agree with TRBD2. This CDR3 spans 16 amino acids. CDR1 and CDR2 from the germline V gene are MDHEN and SYDVKM. Written as DNA, the CDR3 is TGTGGCAGCAGTCTTGGGACTAGCGGGAGGGCAGGGACCCAATACTTC. It specifies CGSSLGTSGRAGTQYF.

The V and J genes are TRBV28 and TRBJ2-7; 7 bases map to TRBD2. The CDR3 covers 17 residues. V trimming: 1 base; J trimming: 2 bases; junction bases outside the gene matches: 11. Per germline, CDR1 MDHEN and CDR2 SYDVKM. The CDR3 loop reads CASSLYSGLSDTYEQYF. The CDR3 DNA reads as TGTGCCAGCAGTTTATACTCGGGACTATCGGATACCTACGAGCAGTACTTC.

The chain carries TRBV24-1 and TRBJ1-4, with 8 bases identical to TRBD1. CDR3 length: 15 amino acids. V gave up 4 bases and J gave up 11 bases; unmatched junction bases: 11. Germline values: CDR1 KGHDR, CDR2 SFDVKD. CDR3 sequence: CATSETGTGGGKLFF. CDR3 DNA sequence: TGTGCCACCAGTGAAACCGGGACAGGCGGCGGGAAACTGTTTTTT.

The gene calls are TRBV5-5 and TRBJ2-3; 7 nucleotides align to TRBD2. The germline CDR1 and CDR2 sequences are SGHKS and YYEKEE (reference sequence). Germline trimming cut 1 base from V and 6 bases from J; bases unmatched to any gene: 11. The CDR3 has 16 residues. The CDR3 is CASSLSDAGVADTQYF. CDR3 in DNA: TGTGCCAGCAGCTTGAGCGATGCGGGAGTGGCCGATACGCAGTATTTT.

This clonotype was seen a single time. Sequence at one end of the junction differs from germline and may be a read error. The chain has TRBV29-1 and TRBJ1-1, with TRBD1 as a possible D gene (5 bases). In germline, CDR1 is SQVTM, CDR2 ANQGSEA. The CDR3 runs to 13 residues. CDR3 nucleotides: TGCTACACGAACCAGGGCATGAACACTGAAGCCTTCTTT. As protein: CYTNQGMNTEAFF.

The genes are TRBV4-1 and TRBJ1-1, with TRBD1 as a possible D gene (5 bases). Germline values: CDR1 MGHRA, CDR2 YSYEKL. CDR3 length: 15 residues. The CDR3 DNA is TGCATCAGCAGCCAAGCGAGAGGGACGAGCACTGAAGCTTTCTTT. It is translated as CISSQARGTSTEAFF.